The rows below give T cell receptor beta chains drawn from one sample of a study. MiXCR, applied by TCRdb to the 5' RACE reads, yields one record per CDR3 protein. The sample lists about 10,000 distinct CDR3 sequences; around 15% were seen once. What was sequenced was Tregs sorted from blood. Every receptor here comes from a female donor with breast cancer. Both conserved end residues are part of each CDR3. The D gene is left open where the match is weak. Clone size is stated in some rows and not others, as once, few, many or a class when expanded.

d_call	v_call	cdr3_length	clone_size	j_call	cdr3_nt	cdr3_aa
TRBD2	TRBV7-8	14	few	TRBJ2-7	TGTGCCAGCAGCCCACTAGCGGGGTCCTACGAGCAGTACTTC	CASSPLAGSYEQYF
NA	TRBV28	13	many	TRBJ1-1	TGTGCCAGCAGTTTCGATCCGAACACTGAAGCTTTCTTT	CASSFDPNTEAFF
TRBD2	TRBV24-1	17	many	TRBJ2-3	TGTGCCACCAGTGATTTCAGAGCGGGAGTTAGCACAGATACGCAGTATTTT	CATSDFRAGVSTDTQYF
TRBD2	TRBV19	15	few	TRBJ2-1	TGTGCCGGTAGGCTTAGCGGGGGGCTTCACAATGAGCAGTTCTTC	CAGRLSGGLHNEQFF
TRBD1	TRBV20-1	13	medium-sized	TRBJ1-2	TGCAGTGCCCCGGACAGGGTGAACTATGGCTACACCTTC	CSAPDRVNYGYTF
TRBD1	TRBV5-1	15	medium-sized	TRBJ1-2	TGCGCCAGCAGATTCGGGACAGCGCATAACTATGGCTACACCTTC	CASRFGTAHNYGYTF
NA	TRBV7-2	11	medium-sized	TRBJ2-3	TGTGCCAGCAGCCTCACAGATACGCAGTATTTT	CASSLTDTQYF
TRBD1	TRBV3-1	13	few	TRBJ1-2	TGTGCCAGCAGCCAAGGACAGGGAAGGGGCTACACCTTC	CASSQGQGRGYTF
TRBD2	TRBV11-3	14	medium-sized	TRBJ2-1	TGTGCCAGCCACGGGGGGGTTGCCTACAATGAGCAGTTCTTC	CASHGGVAYNEQFF
NA	TRBV5-1	11	many	TRBJ1-1	TGCGCCAGCAGCTCTCCCACCGAAGCTTTCTTT	CASSSPTEAFF
NA	TRBV9	14	medium-sized	TRBJ1-1	TGTGCCAGCAGCGTGTGGGACACGAACACTGAAGCTTTCTTT	CASSVWDTNTEAFF
NA	TRBV5-1	13	few	TRBJ2-2	TGCGCCAGCAGCTTGGACAGGCCCGGGGAGCTGTTTTTT	CASSLDRPGELFF
NA	TRBV6-6	14	NA	TRBJ1-6	TGTGCCAGCAGCCAGGGTGCGGCGAATTCACCCCCCCACTTC	CASSQGAANSPPHF
NA	TRBV12-3/TRBV12-4	14	NA	TRBJ1-1	TGTGCCAGCAGTGTGAGACGGGGGGCAGCTGAAGCTTCCTTT	CASSVRRGAAEASF
TRBD1	TRBV5-4	14	NA	TRBJ2-2	TGTGCCAGCAGCGCGGGACAGGCGACCGGGGAGCTGTTTTTT	CASSAGQATGELFF
TRBD1	TRBV20-1	14	NA	TRBJ1-2	TGCAGTGCTACAACCACAGGGGTGTCATGTGGCTACACCTTC	CSATTTGVSCGYTF